This TCR beta chain appears in the sequencing data of a study of siplizumab effects on memory and regulatory T cells. Overall study findings and caveats: Mappable alloreactive CD4+ clones were on average about 62% Treg-derived with siplizumab, about 29% in controls. Tregs proliferating in siplizumab cultures lacked confirmation of their suppressive function.

Germline V lookup: CDR1 SGHNT, CDR2 YYREEE (reference sequence). CDR3 size: 14 residues. Every sample had approximately 100,000 of its TCR templates assayed. Profiling relied on immunoSEQ multiplex PCR, and the TCRdb table lists in-frame clones only, not all of them. The sample lists about 120,000 clones, over 85% occurring once. Turning to this clone: What it recognizes is unknown. At one of its ends the junction is not consistent with the germline gene, which may arise from a read error.

This chain connects TRBV5-4 to TRBJ2-3; the match to TRBD1 covers 7 bases. The sample consisted of non-Treg CD4+ T cells sorted from blood. The TCR was taken from a human donor in good health. CDR3 loop: CASTLDRLTDTQYF. CDR3 nucleotides: TGTGCCAGCACCTTGGACAGGCTCACAGATACGCAGTATTTT.